The TCR beta chain under discussion was sequenced for a study of T cell repertoires in cytomegalovirus infection. This clonotype was seen ten or more times. The V gene's germline CDR1 is SGHAT and CDR2 FQNNGV. Between the trimmed V and J ends, which lost 3 bases and 7 bases, there was a span of 10 bases. The CDR3 is 12 amino acids. MiXCR, run by TCRdb on the reads, gives a single entry per CDR3 protein. This sample has around 530,000 distinct CDR3 sequences, with about 15% found just once. The sequence came from a human donor in good health (CMV status not recorded). Some clones in this sample may be carry-over from other donors' samples. The J gene is TRBJ2-7, the V gene TRBV11-2; D is ambiguous. The specimen was CD8+ T cells from PBMCs. CDR3 sequence (DNA): TGTGCCAGCAGCTTTGGCGGCAGGGAGCAGTACTTC. Protein: CASSFGGREQYF.